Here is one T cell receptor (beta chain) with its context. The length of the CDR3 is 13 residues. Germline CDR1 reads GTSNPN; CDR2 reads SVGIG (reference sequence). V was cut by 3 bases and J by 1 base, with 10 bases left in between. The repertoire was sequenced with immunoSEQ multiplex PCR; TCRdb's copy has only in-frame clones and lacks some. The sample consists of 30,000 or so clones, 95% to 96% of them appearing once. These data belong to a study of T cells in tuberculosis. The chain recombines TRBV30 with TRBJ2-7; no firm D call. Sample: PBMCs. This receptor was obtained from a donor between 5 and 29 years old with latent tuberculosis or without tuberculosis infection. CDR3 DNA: TGTGCCTGGAGACTACCGAATTCCTACGAGCAGTACTTC. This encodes CAWRLPNSYEQYF.